The T cell receptor beta chain described here comes from a study of blood T cell repertoires in COVID-19. Across the study: Some COVID-19 samples were acute and others convalescent; all came from the United States, Italy and Spain. T cells, B-cell-depleted T cells, or PBMCs supplied cDNA or gDNA.

This clone was detected only once. In the original workflow: Reference gene primer amplification yielded estimated nucleated cell counts. Only in-frame clones appear in the TCRdb table, and some are missing; sequencing was by immunoSEQ multiplex PCR. The V and J calls and clone size come from that table; D and trimming were worked out from the DNA. The sample has about 300,000 clones, about nine tenths seen once. This receptor was taken from a woman aged 40 to 50 who had recovered from COVID-19. Sequences were obtained from PBMCs or T cells enriched from blood (not recorded which).

In nucleotides, the CDR3 is TGTGCCAGCAGCCAACGGGGGTGGGTACGCGCTTTCTTT. Translation: CASSQRGWVRAFF. J is TRBJ1-1 and V is TRBV14; D is perhaps TRBD1 (5 bases). This CDR3 comprises 13 residues. V lost 2 bases to trimming and J lost 11 bases, with 15 bases between them. The V gene's germline CDR1 is SGHDN and CDR2 FVKESK.